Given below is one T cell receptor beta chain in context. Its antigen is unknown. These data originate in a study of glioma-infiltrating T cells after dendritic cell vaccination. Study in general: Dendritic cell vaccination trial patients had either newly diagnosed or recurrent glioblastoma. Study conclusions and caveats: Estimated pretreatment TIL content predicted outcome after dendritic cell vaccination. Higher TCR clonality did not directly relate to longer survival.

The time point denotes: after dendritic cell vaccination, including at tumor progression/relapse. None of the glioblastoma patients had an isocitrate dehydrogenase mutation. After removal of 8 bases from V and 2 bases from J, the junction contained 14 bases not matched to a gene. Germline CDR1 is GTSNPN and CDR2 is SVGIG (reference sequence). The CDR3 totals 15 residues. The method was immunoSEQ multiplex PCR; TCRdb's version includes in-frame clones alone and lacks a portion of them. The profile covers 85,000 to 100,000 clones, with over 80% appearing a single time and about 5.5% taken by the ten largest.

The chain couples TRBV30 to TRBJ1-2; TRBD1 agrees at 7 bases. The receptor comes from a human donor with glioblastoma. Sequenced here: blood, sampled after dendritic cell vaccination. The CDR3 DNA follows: TGTGCCCTCCAAACCCTAAGGGGGCCAAACTATGGCTACACCTTC. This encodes CALQTLRGPNYGYTF.